This passage covers 12 T cell receptor beta chains from one sample sequenced in a study of identical twins. TCRdb re-called the 5' RACE reads with MiXCR, one entry per CDR3 protein. The data show approximately 230,000 distinct CDR3 sequences, with over 13% seen just once and approximately 9.3% held by the top ten. Sequenced sample: memory (CD45RO+) T cells sorted from blood. These receptors were obtained from a woman aged 18-29 years in good health.

A few counts support this clonotype. The chain joins TRBV7-2 to TRBJ2-5; 7 bases align to TRBD1. The V segment lost 3 bases and the J segment 4 bases; nucleotides outside the gene matches: 5. Germline CDR1 and CDR2: SGHTA and FQGNSA. The CDR3 has 14 residues. CDR3 region: CASSFNRGRETQYF. CDR3 DNA sequence: TGTGCCAGCAGCTTTAACAGGGGAAGAGAGACCCAGTACTTC. The complete variable domain, with remaining parts taken from reference TRBV7-2 and TRBJ2-5, reads GAGVSQSPSNKVTEKGKDVELRCDPISGHTALYWYRQSLGQGLEFLIYFQGNSAPDKSGLPSDRFSAERTGGSVSTLTIQRTQQEDSAVYLCASSFNRGRETQYFGPGTRLLVL.

The V call is TRBV10-3, the J call TRBJ2-3; D is perhaps TRBD1 or TRBD2 (5 bases each). The V gene's germline CDR1 is ENHRY and CDR2 SYGVKD. The CDR3 is 16 amino acids. Trimming stripped 3 bases from V and 6 bases from J, with 19 bases between. CDR3 DNA sequence: TGTGCCATCAGTGAAGTCAGAGGGACGGGCGCTGATACGCAGTATTTT. Protein product: CAISEVRGTGADTQYF.

The sample holds a few counts of this clonotype. The chain is built from TRBV6-1 and TRBJ2-3, with TRBD2 matching 7 bases. Germline V CDR1 and CDR2: MNHNS, SASEGT. This CDR3 contains 17 residues. V lost 6 bases and J lost 7; bases outside the gene matches: 19. CDR3 DNA sequence: TGTGCCAGCAGCCGCGATCTTGCGCGGGGGATTAGCTATACGCAGTATTTT. This codes for CASSRDLARGISYTQYF.

This clonotype appeared a few times. This sequence joins TRBV3-1 and TRBJ2-2, with D perhaps TRBD2 (5 bases). V gave up 2 bases and J gave up 8 bases, with 9 bases separating them. The CDR3 consists of 13 residues. The germline CDR1 and CDR2 sequences are LGHDT and YNNKEL (reference sequence). The CDR3: CASSQFLAGELFF. DNA of the CDR3: TGTGCCAGCAGCCAATTCCTAGCAGGGGAGCTGTTTTTT.

This clonotype occurred a few times. This sequence joins TRBV5-6 and TRBJ2-7; 9 bases match TRBD2. This CDR3 is 14 amino acids long. CDR1 SGHDT and CDR2 YYEEEE come from the germline V gene. V shed 1 base, J shed 5 bases, and the junction held 4 bases outside the gene matches. The CDR3 loop is CASSLPSGVNEQYF. As DNA, the CDR3 is TGTGCCAGCAGCTTGCCTAGCGGGGTCAACGAGCAGTACTTC.

The chain has TRBV5-4 and TRBJ2-2, with 8 bases identical to TRBD2. The CDR3 totals 15 residues. CDR1 is SGHNT and CDR2 is YYREEE in the germline V gene (reference sequence). J gave up 3 bases and V 5 bases, and 6 bases lay outside the gene matches. CDR3 DNA: TGTGCCAGCAGTCCGGGACTAGGGTACACCGGGGAGCTGTTTTTT. It yields the protein CASSPGLGYTGELFF.

The chain employs TRBV5-1 and TRBJ2-3, with 12 bases matching TRBD2. Germline values: CDR1 SGHRS, CDR2 YFSETQ. The CDR3 has 17 amino acids. The V gene end was trimmed by 0 bases and the J gene end by 3 bases; junction bases not matched to a gene: 5. CDR3 nucleotide sequence: TGCGCCAGCAGCTTGGGACTAGCGGGAGCCTTAACAGATACGCAGTATTTT. Residues: CASSLGLAGALTDTQYF.

This clonotype was observed a few times. The chain couples TRBV5-6 to TRBJ2-5; D not certain. Germline V gene lookup returns CDR1 SGHDT and CDR2 YYEEEE. This CDR3 region has 13 residues. V gave up 2 bases and J gave up 3 bases, with 8 bases separating them. The CDR3 DNA reads TGTGCCAGCAGCTTTGGGTCGGAAGAGACCCAGTACTTC. Encoded protein: CASSFGSEETQYF.

The chain employs TRBV11-2 and TRBJ2-5, with D perhaps TRBD2 (6 bases). CDR3 length equals 14 residues. Germline-derived CDR1 and CDR2 are SGHAT and FQNNGV. The V end lost 4 bases, the J end lost 7 bases, and 16 bases lay between the germline ends. The CDR3 sequence: CASSSPAGPGTQYF. In nucleotides, the CDR3 is TGTGCCAGCAGCTCCCCGGCGGGACCCGGGACCCAGTACTTC.

The genes are TRBV12-3 or TRBV12-4 and TRBJ2-5; D call uncertain. The CDR3 covers 12 residues. V was clipped by 3 bases and J by 3 bases, with 5 bases between them. DNA of the CDR3: TGTGCCAGCAGTTTTTGGGAAGAGACCCAGTACTTC. This encodes CASSFWEETQYF.

The chain links TRBV20-1 to TRBJ2-1, with 9 bases identical to TRBD2. The CDR3 consists of 15 residues. CDR1 and CDR2 from the germline V gene are DFQATT and SNEGSKA (reference sequence). J was trimmed by 7 bases and V by 3 bases; bases with no gene match: 10. DNA for the CDR3: TGCAGTGCTAGGAGGAGGCGGGGGGGCCTGAATGAGCAGTTCTTC. Translation gives CSARRRRGGLNEQFF.

This clonotype was seen a few times. V is TRBV7-3 and J is TRBJ2-3; TRBD2 aligns across 11 bases. Germline loops: CDR1 SGHTA, CDR2 FQGTGA. Germline trimming cut 5 bases from V and 4 bases from J; bases unmatched to any gene: 8. This CDR3 spans 16 amino acids. The CDR3 DNA reads as TGTGCCAGCAGCCCTGGAACTAGCGGGGGAGCAGATACGCAGTATTTT. Translation: CASSPGTSGGADTQYF.